Below, 29 T cell receptor beta chains from the same sample are listed, as sequenced in a study of tissue T cells after allogeneic stem cell transplantation. The sample's time point: mouse harvest day 14 after allogeneic transplant. The graft held 10^6 splenic CD5+ T cells and 10^7 T-cell-depleted bone marrow cells. Clones were read by immunoSEQ multiplex PCR, and TCRdb kept only the in-frame ones, dropping some. The profile shows several thousand clones, around 45% of them singletons. The sequenced sample consisted of lymph node tissue. These TCRs come from a female BALB/c mouse given C57BL/6 T cells with graft-versus-host disease after an allogeneic hematopoietic cell transplant.

Comments on this clone: All gene names here are mouse names. The read comes to an end 1 residue before the CDR3 does, leaving the germline J gene to fill in the end. This chain uses TRBV13-2 with TRBJ1-2; the D gene is possibly TRBD1 (5 bases). Germline CDR1 reads NNHNN; CDR2 reads SYGAGS (reference sequence). V was clipped by 3 bases and J by 0 bases, with 12 bases between them. This CDR3 is 15 amino acids long. CDR3 region: CASGGPGRANSDYTF. The CDR3 bases that were read are TGTGCCAGCGGTGGGCCGGGACGGGCAAACTCCGACTACACC.

Notes on this clone: Germline and genes here are mouse. The read falls 1 residue short of the CDR3 end, and the missing part is taken from the germline J gene. The J gene is TRBJ1-4, the V gene TRBV13-2; D is perhaps TRBD1 (6 bases). The CDR3 consists of 14 residues. Per germline, CDR1 NNHNN and CDR2 SYGAGS (reference sequence). The germline V and J ends were trimmed by 5 bases and 4 bases, with 12 bases remaining between them. The CDR3 DNA, read in part, is TGTGCCAGCGGACCCGGGACAATCAACGAAAGATTATTT. This sequence encodes CASGPGTINERLF. The entire CDR3 protein is CASGPGTINERLFF.

Note on this clone: Mouse names are used for the genes. Sequencing ends 1 residue short of the CDR3 end; the germline J gene provides the rest. This sample includes further DNA sequences coding for the same CDR3. The rearrangement links TRBV26 to TRBJ2-4; TRBD2 matches 11 bases. Germline V gene sequence: CDR1 KGHPV, CDR2 FQNQEV (reference sequence). This CDR3 has 17 residues. Unmatched junction bases numbered 13, after V lost 6 bases and J lost 5 bases. Here the CDR3 reads CASSLNWGGAGANTLYF. The CDR3 bases that were read are TGTGCCAGCAGCCTCAACTGGGGGGGCGCGGGGGCAAACACCTTGTAC.

Concerning this clone itself: Each gene name is a mouse one. The CDR3 DNA, read in part, is TGTGCCAGCAGTTGGGACAGTTCTGGAAATACGCTCTAT. Residues: CASSWDSSGNTLY. Given in full, the CDR3 is CASSWDSSGNTLYF. The chain links TRBV26 to TRBJ1-3, with TRBD1 matching 7 bases. The read halts 1 residue ahead of the CDR3 end, with the missing end drawn from the germline J gene. Germline CDR1 is KGHPV and CDR2 is FQNQEV (reference sequence). The V gene end was trimmed by 5 bases and the J gene end by 0 bases; junction bases not matched to a gene: 1. The CDR3 has 14 residues.

This clone was seen once. Gene names denote mouse genes. The missing CDR3 end, 1 residue past where the read stops, is filled in from the germline J gene. The chain links TRBV3 to TRBJ2-1, with D perhaps TRBD2 (5 bases). The germline V gene encodes CDR1 SNHLY and CDR2 FYNGKV (reference sequence). Trimming stripped 0 bases from V and 7 bases from J, with 10 bases between. The CDR3 length is 14 residues. The CDR3 bases that were read are TGTGCCAGCAGCTTAGCGCTGGGAGGGGCTGAGCAGTTC. This codes for CASSLALGGAEQF. The full CDR3 is CASSLALGGAEQFF.

About this clone: Each gene name is a mouse one. The read is 1 residue too short to cover the CDR3 end, so that end is filled in from the germline J gene. J is TRBJ1-5 and V is TRBV12-2; TRBD1 matches 7 bases. Unmatched junction bases numbered 3, after V lost 4 bases and J lost 4 bases. The CDR3 consists of 13 residues. Germline lookup yields CDR1 SGHLS and CDR2 HYDKME. The CDR3 protein is CASSLGQNQAPLF. CDR3 DNA, as far as it was read: TGTGCCAGCTCCCTGGGACAGAACCAGGCTCCGCTT.

By sample share, this clone is large. The gene names given are mouse names. The CDR3 extends 1 residue past the end of the read, so its final part is completed from the germline J gene. V usage is TRBV13-1 and J usage is TRBJ2-1, with D possibly being TRBD1 or TRBD2 (5 bases each). The CDR3 consists of 13 residues. Germline V gene data show CDR1 as NSHNY and CDR2 as SYGAGN. V lost 0 bases and J lost 5, with 6 bases in between. The CDR3 loop reads CASSDGGNAEQFF. The covered CDR3 bases are TGTGCCAGCAGTGATGGGGGGAATGCTGAGCAGTTC.

Only a few counts were recorded for this clone. The germline and genes are mouse ones. The sequence runs out 1 residue before the end of the CDR3; the remainder is reconstructed from the germline J gene. The V gene is TRBV23, the J gene TRBJ2-5; the table assigns TRBD1, which was not confirmed against the DNA. The CDR3 has 15 amino acids. In germline, CDR1 is KGHTA, CDR2 FQNQQP. The CDR3 DNA, read in part, is TGCTCCAGCAGTCAATCCAGGGGTGGACAAGACACCCAGTAC. It is translated as CSSSQSRGGQDTQY. The complete CDR3 reads CSSSQSRGGQDTQYF.

To note about this clone: Germline and genes: mouse. The CDR3 end lies 1 residue beyond the end of the read and is filled in from the germline J gene. The V call is TRBV13-2, the J call TRBJ2-7; the match to TRBD2 covers 10 bases. J was trimmed by 4 bases and V by 7 bases; bases with no gene match: 5. The CDR3 contains 13 residues. CDR1 NNHNN and CDR2 SYGAGS come from the germline V gene (reference sequence). CDR3 DNA (partial): TGTGCCAGCAGGGGGGACTGGGGATATGAACAGTAC. It specifies CASRGDWGYEQY. The complete CDR3 reads CASRGDWGYEQYF.

With regard to this clone: All gene names here are mouse names. The CDR3 extends 1 residue past the end of the read, so its final part is completed from the germline J gene. The chain has TRBV12-2 and TRBJ2-7, with 7 bases that match TRBD1. Germline V CDR1 and CDR2: SGHLS, HYDKME. There are 13 residues in the CDR3. Losses at the gene ends were 0 bases for V and 5 bases for J; bases not matched to a gene: 3. Incomplete CDR3 DNA: TGTGCCAGCTCTCTCCGGGACAGTCATGAACAGTAC. Translating gives CASSLRDSHEQY. The entire CDR3 protein reads CASSLRDSHEQYF.

In regard to this clone: Gene names and germline match the mouse. The missing CDR3 end, 1 residue past where the read stops, is filled in from the germline J gene. This chain links TRBV26 with TRBJ2-3; the match to TRBD1 covers 7 bases. With 4 bases clipped from V and 0 bases from J, the junction kept 10 bases outside the gene matches. Per the germline V gene, CDR1 is KGHPV and CDR2 is FQNQEV (reference sequence). This CDR3 spans 17 amino acids. CDR3 DNA, as far as it was read: TGTGCCAGCAGTCCTTTCCCGGGACAGACTAGTGCAGAAACGCTGTAT. Encoded protein: CASSPFPGQTSAETLY. The full CDR3 protein reads CASSPFPGQTSAETLYF. The full variable domain, with the rest looked up from reference TRBV26 and TRBJ2-3, is NSKVIQTPRYLVKGQGQKAKMRCIPEKGHPVVFWYQQNKNNEFKFLINFQNQEVLQQIDMTEKRFSAECPSNSPCSLEIQSSEAGDSALYLCASSPFPGQTSAETLYFGSGTRLTVL.

This clone was recorded a few times. Here the gene names and germline are mouse. The part of the CDR3 DNA that was read is TGTGCCCCCCGGGACTGGGGGGTTGAACAGTAC. Translated, it gives CAPRDWGVEQY. The complete CDR3 sequence is CAPRDWGVEQYF. The chain recombines TRBV13-3 with TRBJ2-7, with TRBD2 matching 12 bases. The read terminates 1 residue ahead of where the CDR3 ends, so the germline J gene completes it. In germline, CDR1 is NNHDY, CDR2 SYVADS. Trimming took 10 bases from V and 6 from J; bases not matched to a gene: 5. The length of the CDR3 is 12 residues.

Points on this clone: Here the gene names and germline are mouse. Partial CDR3 DNA: TGCACCTGCAGTGCTCTCGACAGGGGCCCCTCCTCTTCTGGAAATACGCTCTAT. It codes for CTCSALDRGPSSSGNTLY. The whole CDR3 protein reads CTCSALDRGPSSSGNTLYF. V usage is TRBV1 and J usage is TRBJ1-3, with 8 bases identical to TRBD1. The sequence runs out 1 residue before the end of the CDR3; the remainder is reconstructed from the germline J gene. This CDR3 contains 19 residues. The V gene's germline CDR1 is NSQYPW and CDR2 LRSPGD (reference sequence). Trimming cost V 3 bases and J 0 bases; bases outside gene matches: 13.

With respect to this clone: All gene names here are mouse names. The read finishes 1 residue shy of the CDR3 end, and the germline J gene is used to complete it. The J gene is TRBJ2-4, the V gene TRBV23; the D call in the table, TRBD2, was not verified against the DNA. This CDR3 has 15 residues. CDR1 KGHTA and CDR2 FQNQQP come from the germline V gene. CDR3 DNA (partial): TGCTCCAGCAGTCAATCGCGGGGGGGGCAAAACACCTTGTAC. This translates into CSSSQSRGGQNTLY. The CDR3 as a whole reads CSSSQSRGGQNTLYF.

Comments on this clone: The gene names here belong to mouse. The read falls 1 residue short of the CDR3 end, and the missing part is taken from the germline J gene. The J gene is TRBJ2-1, the V gene TRBV26, with 8 bases identical to TRBD2. The ends lost 4 bases at V and 2 bases at J; junction bases unmatched: 4. CDR3 size: 15 residues. In germline, CDR1 is KGHPV, CDR2 FQNQEV (reference sequence). The CDR3 spells CASSPWGEDYAEQFF. The CDR3 bases that were read are TGTGCCAGCAGTCCCTGGGGGGAAGACTATGCTGAGCAGTTC.

Worth noting for this clone: The genes are named according to mouse. The read falls 1 residue short of the CDR3 end, and the missing part is taken from the germline J gene. This chain uses TRBV23 with TRBJ1-1. CDR3 length: 13 amino acids. CDR1 KGHTA and CDR2 FQNQQP come from the germline V gene. CDR3 DNA, as far as it was read: TGCTCCAGCAGTCGGGGGTGGGGCACAGAAGTCTTC. Translation gives CSSSRGWGTEVF. The entire CDR3 sequence reads CSSSRGWGTEVFF.

This clone was seen a handful of times. The genes are named according to mouse. The CDR3 end lies 1 residue beyond the end of the read and is filled in from the germline J gene. The chain uses TRBV13-1 and TRBJ2-7, with D unclear. Germline loops: CDR1 NSHNY, CDR2 SYGAGN. The CDR3 runs to 13 residues. The ends were cut back, 3 bases at V and 3 bases at J, with 10 bases in the middle. Incomplete CDR3 DNA: TGTGCCAGCAGTGGAGCCCCGGACTATGAACAGTAC. Translating gives CASSGAPDYEQY. The full CDR3 is CASSGAPDYEQYF.

On this clone: Gene names are mouse gene names. The CDR3 goes on 1 residue after the read ends, and that part is filled in from the germline J gene. The chain is built from TRBV30 and TRBJ2-2; 9 bases are a match to TRBD1. The J segment lost 2 bases and the V segment lost 5 bases, leaving 0 bases of the junction unmatched. Germline V lookup: CDR1 SQVVS, CDR2 ANEGSEA. The CDR3 is made up of 13 amino acids. CDR3 sequence reads: CSSGTGNTGQLYF. Incomplete CDR3 DNA: TGTAGTTCTGGGACAGGGAACACCGGGCAGCTCTAC.

Worth noting for this clone: Mouse gene names apply. Read sequence stops 1 residue before the CDR3 end, and the germline J gene provides the missing end. This chain connects TRBV26 to TRBJ2-4, with D unresolved. Germline V CDR1 and CDR2: KGHPV, FQNQEV (reference sequence). Trimming removed 4 bases from V and 0 bases from J, with 5 bases in between. The CDR3 has 13 amino acids. The covered CDR3 bases are TGTGCCAGCAGTCCCGACAGTCAAAACACCTTGTAC. It encodes CASSPDSQNTLY. The CDR3 in full is CASSPDSQNTLYF.

A remark on this clone: Each gene name is a mouse one. The CDR3 is cut off 1 residue early in the read; its end comes from the germline J gene. The chain carries TRBV3 and TRBJ1-1; possibly TRBD1 for D (5 bases). Germline CDR1 SNHLY, CDR2 FYNGKV (reference sequence). The CDR3 sequence is 13 residues long. With 3 bases removed from V and 1 base from J, the gap between germline ends came to 6 bases. CDR3: CASSFDRNTEVFF. The covered CDR3 bases are TGTGCCAGCAGCTTTGACAGAAACACAGAAGTCTTC.

This clone has a handful of counts. Germline and genes here are mouse. The CDR3 end falls 1 residue outside the read, so it is completed with the germline J gene. V is TRBV13-2 and J is TRBJ1-3; D is possibly TRBD1 (5 bases). CDR1 and CDR2 (germline): NNHNN, SYGAGS (reference sequence). This CDR3 has 14 amino acids. V was clipped by 5 bases and J by 1 base, with 10 bases between them. This chain's CDR3 is CASGEAGSGNTLYF. The part of the CDR3 DNA that was read is TGTGCCAGCGGGGAGGCAGGGTCTGGAAATACGCTCTAT.

With regard to this clone: Gene names refer to mouse genes. The CDR3 end lies 1 residue beyond the end of the read and is filled in from the germline J gene. The rearrangement joins TRBV13-2 to TRBJ2-1; TRBD2 aligns across 8 bases. CDR1 is NNHNN and CDR2 is SYGAGS in the germline V gene (reference sequence). The CDR3 sequence is 16 residues long. The V segment lost 0 bases and the J segment 1 base; nucleotides outside the gene matches: 3. The part of the CDR3 DNA that was read is TGTGCCAGCGGTGATGCTTGGGGGGGGAACTATGCTGAGCAGTTC. Translating gives CASGDAWGGNYAEQF. The complete CDR3 sequence is CASGDAWGGNYAEQFF.

This clone was picked up a small number of times. Here the gene names and germline are mouse. The read stops 1 residue short of the end of the CDR3; the missing end is completed from the germline J gene. The sample contains more than one DNA sequence encoding this CDR3. The gene calls are TRBV26 and TRBJ1-3; D not certain. There are 14 residues in the CDR3. V gave up 3 bases and J gave up 2 bases, with 8 bases separating them. The germline CDR1 and CDR2 sequences are KGHPV and FQNQEV (reference sequence). Partial CDR3 DNA: TGTGCCAGCAGTCTATCCGGGGCTGGAAATACGCTCTAT. Its protein is CASSLSGAGNTLY. The whole CDR3 region reads CASSLSGAGNTLYF.

Worth noting for this clone: Each gene name is a mouse one. The read comes to an end 1 residue before the CDR3 does, leaving the germline J gene to fill in the end. The chain combines TRBV14 with TRBJ2-2; a weak D match, TRBD2 (7 bases). Germline V lookup: CDR1 SGHDT, CDR2 FRDEAV. Trimming stripped 6 bases from V and 0 bases from J, with 12 bases between. CDR3 size: 15 residues. The CDR3 bases that were read are TGTGCCAGCAAGGGCTGGGGGCCAAACACCGGGCAGCTCTAC. As protein: CASKGWGPNTGQLY. The CDR3 in full is CASKGWGPNTGQLYF. The whole variable domain, remainder taken from reference TRBV14 and TRBJ2-2, is EAGVTQSPRYAVLQEGQAVSFWCDPISGHDTLYWYQQPRDQGPQLLVYFRDEAVIDNSQLPSDRFSAVRPKGTNSTLKIQSAKQGDTATYLCASKGWGPNTGQLYFGEGSKLTVL.

Notes on this clone: Here the gene names and germline are mouse. The sequenced fragment ends 1 residue before the CDR3 boundary, so the rest is inferred from the germline J gene. The chain couples TRBV3 to TRBJ2-4; D perhaps matches TRBD1 (5 bases). Germline CDR1 reads SNHLY; CDR2 reads FYNGKV (reference sequence). The CDR3 covers 12 residues. V lost 5 bases, J lost 4 bases, and 7 bases lay in between. The CDR3 loop reads CASSLRENTLYF. The part of the CDR3 DNA that was read is TGTGCCAGCAGCCTCAGGGAAAACACCTTGTAC.

With regard to this clone: Gene names and germline match the mouse. The read terminates 1 residue ahead of where the CDR3 ends, so the germline J gene completes it. This sequence joins TRBV26 and TRBJ2-7; D is possibly TRBD1 or TRBD2 (5 bases each). The CDR3 consists of 14 residues. Germline lookup yields CDR1 KGHPV and CDR2 FQNQEV (reference sequence). V lost 5 bases to trimming and J lost 0 bases, with 11 bases between them. The CDR3: CASSSGPSSYEQYF. CDR3 DNA (partial): TGTGCCAGCAGTTCGGGACCGAGCTCCTATGAACAGTAC.

This clone was seen a few times. The gene names given are mouse names. The CDR3 is cut off 1 residue early in the read; its end comes from the germline J gene. This chain joins TRBV14 and TRBJ2-4, with TRBD2 matching 12 bases. The CDR3 totals 14 residues. The V gene's germline CDR1 is SGHDT and CDR2 FRDEAV. Unmatched junction bases numbered 6, after V lost 6 bases and J lost 7 bases. The sequenced part of the CDR3 DNA is TGTGCCAGCACCTCCGGGACTGGGGGGCACACCTTGTAC. This encodes CASTSGTGGHTLY. The CDR3, in full, reads CASTSGTGGHTLYF.

This clone is medium-sized (0.01 to 0.1%). Germline and genes: mouse. The read gets to within 1 residue of the CDR3 end, and the germline J gene fills in the rest. This chain links TRBV13-2 with TRBJ2-7; weak D call: TRBD1 (6 bases). Germline-derived CDR1 and CDR2 are NNHNN and SYGAGS (reference sequence). This CDR3 spans 12 amino acids. Trimming removed 3 bases at V and 4 bases at J, with 8 bases between. Partial CDR3 DNA: TGTGCCAGCGGTGTTAGGGGGTATGAACAGTAC. Protein sequence: CASGVRGYEQY. The full CDR3 reads CASGVRGYEQYF.

Concerning this clone: Gene labels here are mouse ones. The read gets to within 1 residue of the CDR3 end, and the germline J gene fills in the rest. The chain employs TRBV23 and TRBJ1-2; the table's D call TRBD1 went unverified against the DNA. Germline CDR1 is KGHTA and CDR2 is FQNQQP. The CDR3 length is 13 residues. The CDR3 here is CSSSQTGDSDYTF. The sequenced part of the CDR3 DNA is TGCTCCAGCAGTCAAACAGGGGACTCCGACTACACC.